The 9 T cell receptor beta chains reported below all come from one sample, sequenced in a study of beta chain features in type 1 diabetes. Isolated RNA was reverse transcribed in full, so expressed TCRB transcripts were sequenced. Sequencing was performed with immunoSEQ multiplex PCR; in TCRdb, only in-frame clones are kept and a portion is missing. The table shows 970,000 or so clones, with about a sixth occurring only once. The sample consisted of naive CD4+ T cells from blood. These receptors came from a woman between 18 and 30 years old in good health.

The chain employs TRBV7-9 and TRBJ1-5; D unclear. There are 15 residues in the CDR3. Germline CDR1 SEHNR, CDR2 FQNEAQ (reference sequence). V lost 1 base and J 2 bases, leaving 9 bases between the germline ends. CDR3 DNA sequence: TGTGCCAGCAGCTTAGACCCCACAGGCAATCAGCCCCAGCATTTT. Its translation: CASSLDPTGNQPQHF.

This clone has only a few counts. The chain uses TRBV19 and TRBJ2-7; D not certain. The germline CDR1 and CDR2 sequences are LNHDA and SQIVND (reference sequence). The CDR3 consists of 15 residues. Between the trimmed V and J ends, which lost 5 bases and 2 bases, there was a span of 16 bases. CDR3 region: CASSSTSGGTYEQYF. As DNA, the CDR3 is TGTGCCAGTAGTTCAACCTCTGGCGGTACCTACGAGCAGTACTTC.

This clone was seen a few times. The chain is built from TRBV7-2 and TRBJ2-1; perhaps TRBD2 as D (5 bases). CDR1 and CDR2 from the germline V gene are SGHTA and FQGNSA. The length of the CDR3 is 13 residues. Trimming left V 1 base short and J 9 bases short, with 10 bases between. CDR3 DNA sequence: TGTGCCAGCAGCTTAGGGAGGCTTCTTGAGCAGTTCTTC. It is translated as CASSLGRLLEQFF.

This chain links TRBV27 with TRBJ2-7; D is unresolved. Germline V lookup: CDR1 MNHEY, CDR2 SMNVEV (reference sequence). The CDR3 has 13 amino acids. V was pared by 7 bases and J by 4 bases, with 14 bases between. CDR3 in DNA: TGTGCCAGCATGGTAACGGTAGGATACGAGCAGTACTTC. It translates to CASMVTVGYEQYF.

This clone was found a few times. The chain employs TRBV9 and TRBJ2-1; TRBD2 agrees at 10 bases. The V gene end was trimmed by 3 bases and the J gene end by 0 bases; junction bases not matched to a gene: 3. CDR3 length: 16 amino acids. Germline loops: CDR1 SGDLS, CDR2 YYNGEE. The CDR3, as DNA: TGTGCCAGCAGCGCGGGACTAGCGTACTCCTACAATGAGCAGTTCTTC. It specifies CASSAGLAYSYNEQFF.

J is TRBJ1-2 and V is TRBV28; 7 bases map to TRBD1. Germline assignment: CDR1 MDHEN and CDR2 SYDVKM. Losses at the gene ends were 7 bases for V and 0 bases for J; bases not matched to a gene: 8. The CDR3 extends over 15 amino acids. In DNA, the CDR3 is TGTGCCAGCAAGAGGGGACAGACGTCTAACTATGGCTACACCTTC. Its translation is CASKRGQTSNYGYTF.

This clone was observed a handful of times. The genes are TRBV6-5 and TRBJ2-5; 7 nucleotides align to TRBD2. Germline V gene lookup returns CDR1 MNHEY and CDR2 SVGAGI. Trimming cost V 5 bases and J 4 bases; bases outside gene matches: 7. There are 14 residues in the CDR3. The CDR3 nucleotides read TGTGCCAGCAGTGCGACTAGCCTACGAGAGACCCAGTACTTC. This gives the protein CASSATSLRETQYF.

V is TRBV19 and J is TRBJ2-1; D possibly corresponds to TRBD2 (6 bases). Germline V lookup: CDR1 LNHDA, CDR2 SQIVND (reference sequence). There are 16 residues in the CDR3. V lost 4 bases and J 2 bases, leaving 15 bases between the germline ends. CDR3 DNA sequence: TGTGCCAGTAGTACGGAACGACTAGAACCCTACAATGAGCAGTTCTTC. Translated, it gives CASSTERLEPYNEQFF. The whole variable domain, filled in from reference TRBV19 and TRBJ2-1, reads DGGITQSPKYLFRKEGQNVTLSCEQNLNHDAMYWYRQDPGQGLRLIYYSQIVNDFQKGDIAEGYSVSREKKESFPLTVTSAQKNPTAFYLCASSTERLEPYNEQFFGPGTRLTVL.

This clone was seen a handful of times. One end of the junction varies from germline; a read error may be responsible. This CDR3 reads CASSSPGLAPHF. The CDR3 bases are TGTGCCAGCAGCTCCCCCGGACTAGCGCCTCACTTC. This chain connects TRBV7-2 to TRBJ2-7; TRBD2 aligns across 9 bases. CDR1 is SGHTA, CDR2 FQGNSA, per germline. The CDR3 contains 12 residues.